This T cell receptor beta chain emerged from a study of tumor-infiltrating lymphocytes in primary liver carcinoma. Scientists recovered RNA and DNA together from roughly 18-30 mg of unsorted bulk tissue. With regard to this clonotype: The antigen is not known. The junction differs from germline at one of its ends, possibly a read error.

The authors made TCR beta cDNA from approximately 500 ng total RNA with a constant-region primer. Slightly modified ARM-PCR served as the procedure for the TCR beta libraries. These libraries came from three rounds of nested multiplex PCR. TRBV1-TRBV30 forward primers paired with a C-beta reverse primer were used in the first two PCR rounds, which ran around 10 cycles each. A single record per CDR3 protein comes from TCRdb applying MiXCR to the multiplex PCR reads. The sample contains about 35,000 distinct CDR3 sequences, around 74% of which appear only once. This CDR3 region has 13 residues. CDR1 and CDR2 from the germline V gene are SGHDN and FVKESK. Study outcomes and limitations: Compared with tumor region pairs, tumor-adjacent and tumor-blood pairs overlapped less. Tumors had a top-250-clone fraction that was significantly higher than blood (p = 0.039).

Sequencing was done on a sample of liver tumor tissue from sampling region 4. Regarding subset: tumor region T4, right-lateral pole. This receptor was identified in a man aged 35 to 55 with primary liver carcinoma and hepatitis B virus infection. V is TRBV14 and J is TRBJ2-7; possibly TRBD1 or TRBD2 for D (5 bases each). CDR3 protein: CASSQDQGREQYF. The DNA of the CDR3 is TGTGCCAGTAGCCAAGATCAGGGACGGGAGCAGTACTTC.